This T cell receptor (beta chain) came from a study of blood T cell repertoires in COVID-19. Study at large: T cells, B-cell-depleted T cells, or PBMCs supplied cDNA or gDNA.

This clone turned up a few times. Clones were read by immunoSEQ multiplex PCR, and TCRdb kept only the in-frame ones, dropping some. Found here are about 210,000 clones, less than 85% of them singletons; the top ten hold approximately 8%. The CDR3 runs to 16 residues. The germline V gene encodes CDR1 LNHDA and CDR2 SQIVND (reference sequence). After removal of 6 bases from V and 7 bases from J, the junction contained 12 bases not matched to a gene. This TCR derives from a woman of 80 years or more with COVID-19, enrolled during active disease. The source material was peripheral blood. This chain uses TRBV19 with TRBJ1-6; TRBD1 aligns across 7 bases. The CDR3 loop reads CASRKLSGTDNSPLHF. The CDR3 DNA reads as TGTGCCAGTAGAAAACTCTCCGGGACAGACAATTCACCCCTCCACTTT.